Listed below are T cell receptor beta chains from one sample, sequenced in a study of CD8 T cells in Susac syndrome. Each CDR3 protein gets one entry after TCRdb re-called the immunoSEQ multiplex PCR reads with MiXCR. The table has around 150,000 distinct CDR3 sequences, approximately 95% seen once; the top ten hold 0.14%. Sequencing used CD4+ T cells from PBMCs. These receptors came from a human donor with Susac syndrome. Both conserved end residues are part of each CDR3.

v_call	cdr3_length	cdr3_aa
TRBV30	13	CAWSLSGPRGQYF
TRBV7-9	15	CASSPGVVHTGELFF
TRBV7-9	14	CASRKDMNTGELFF
TRBV23-1	15	CASSQSSGGSYGYTF
TRBV10-3	16	CAISGWGLADRGEQFF
TRBV2	15	CASSETGGSRTEAFF
TRBV24-1	13	CATSGGLNYGYTF
TRBV27	17	CASSPPGLAGGPNEQYF
TRBV3-1	12	CASSQDFHEQYF
TRBV24-1	15	CATSDRLSSLDEQFF
TRBV12-3/TRBV12-4	13	CASSTDGRYGYTF
TRBV20-1	14	CSARGLAGVSEQYF
TRBV20-1	14	CSARDPGGFTEAFF
TRBV30	12	CAWSGSNYGYTF
TRBV11-2	13	CASSQDRANEQYF
TRBV6-5	15	CASSRLAGGSETQYF
TRBV12-3/TRBV12-4	15	CASSSTGTGANVLTF
TRBV12-3/TRBV12-4	13	CASRKQGGETQYF
TRBV29-1	13	CSVAAGGLGEQYF
TRBV10-3	11	CAKPQLFLSHF
TRBV30	15	CAWAAPDRTGYGYTF
TRBV25-1	15	CASRETGSSYNEQFF
TRBV6-6	13	CASSSQGRGEQFF
TRBV28	15	CASSLDRGETYEQYF
TRBV12-3/TRBV12-4	14	CASSFGGSYNEQFF
TRBV28	14	CASSLGGYSYEQYF
TRBV5-4	14	CASSKGAAEETQYF
TRBV10-3	13	CAISDDSGRGYTF
TRBV6-5	16	CASRLGGTGGSYEQYF
TRBV4-2	15	CASSPSGSGTYEQYF
TRBV2	15	CASSTGTAENQPQHF
TRBV6-4	14	CASSDRGDTGELFF
TRBV10-3	12	CAITAGHNEQFF
TRBV29-1	14	CSVAEGTDNQPQHF
TRBV30	17	CAWTTLSKPGVQETQYF
TRBV5-4	15	CASSPLEGRSAEAFF
TRBV14	15	CASSQVGGANTEAFF
TRBV6-4	15	CASSEGNSGANVLTF
TRBV9	13	CASSPWTNTEAFF
TRBV7-7	13	CASSSGTGVEQYF
TRBV29-1	11	CSVGFRETQYF
TRBV30	15	CAWSQTGGRTDTQYF
TRBV12-3/TRBV12-4	14	CASSPRQGTEKLFF
TRBV20-1	13	CSARARGPDTQYF
TRBV5-6	13	CASSPGLLGELFF
TRBV20-1	14	CSASGAGSSYEQYF
TRBV15	14	CATSSPGQGWEQYF